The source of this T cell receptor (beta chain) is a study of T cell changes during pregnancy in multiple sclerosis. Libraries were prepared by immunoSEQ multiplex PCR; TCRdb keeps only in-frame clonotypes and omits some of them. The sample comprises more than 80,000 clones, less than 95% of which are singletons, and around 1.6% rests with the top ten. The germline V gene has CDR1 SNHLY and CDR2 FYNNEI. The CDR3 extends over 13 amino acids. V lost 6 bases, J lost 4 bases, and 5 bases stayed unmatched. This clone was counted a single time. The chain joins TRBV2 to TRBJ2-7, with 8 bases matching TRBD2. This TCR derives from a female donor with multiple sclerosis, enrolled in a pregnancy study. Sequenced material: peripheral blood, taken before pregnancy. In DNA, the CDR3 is TGTGCCAGCAGCGAGATAGCGGGGTACGAGCAGTACTTC. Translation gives CASSEIAGYEQYF.